This T cell receptor beta chain appears in the sequencing data of a study of control samples from healthy donors and cancer patients. Sequencing was performed with immunoSEQ multiplex PCR; in TCRdb, only in-frame clones are kept and a portion is missing. The sample includes 350,000 to 450,000 clones, more than 80% seen only once; the top ten take 6% to 7%. The source material was PBMCs. The sequence came from a middle-aged man with head and neck cancer.

The CDR3 DNA is TGTGCCTGGAGTGGGCGAATACAGGGGCTTGGCGAAAAACTGTTTTTT. Encoded protein: CAWSGRIQGLGEKLFF. The chain joins TRBV30 to TRBJ1-4, with 7 bases lining up with TRBD1. CDR3 length: 16 residues. The germline V gene has CDR1 GTSNPN and CDR2 SVGIG (reference sequence). With 1 base clipped from V and 8 bases from J, the junction kept 13 bases outside the gene matches.